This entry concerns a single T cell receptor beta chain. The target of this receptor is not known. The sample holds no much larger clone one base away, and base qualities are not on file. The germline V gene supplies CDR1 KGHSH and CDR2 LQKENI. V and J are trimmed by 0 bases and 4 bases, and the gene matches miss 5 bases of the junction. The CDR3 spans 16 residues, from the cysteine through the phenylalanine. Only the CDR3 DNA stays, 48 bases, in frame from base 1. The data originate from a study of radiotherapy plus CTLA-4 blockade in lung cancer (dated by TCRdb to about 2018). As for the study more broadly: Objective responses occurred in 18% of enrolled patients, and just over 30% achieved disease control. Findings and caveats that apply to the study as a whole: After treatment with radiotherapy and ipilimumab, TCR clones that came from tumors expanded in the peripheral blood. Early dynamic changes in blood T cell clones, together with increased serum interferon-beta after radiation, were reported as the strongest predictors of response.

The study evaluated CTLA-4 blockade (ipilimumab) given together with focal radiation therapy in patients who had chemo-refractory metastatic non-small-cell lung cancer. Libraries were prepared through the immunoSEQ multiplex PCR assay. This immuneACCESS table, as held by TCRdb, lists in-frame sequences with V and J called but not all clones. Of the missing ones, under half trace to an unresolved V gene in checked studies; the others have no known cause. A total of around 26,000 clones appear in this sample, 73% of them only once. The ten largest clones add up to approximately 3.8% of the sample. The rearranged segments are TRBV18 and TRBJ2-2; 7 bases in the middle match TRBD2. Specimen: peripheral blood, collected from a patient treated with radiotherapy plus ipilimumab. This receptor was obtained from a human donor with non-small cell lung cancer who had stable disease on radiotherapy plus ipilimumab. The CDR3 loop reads CASSPPGLKITGELFF. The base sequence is TGTGCCAGCTCACCACCGGGACTAAAAATCACCGGGGAGCTGTTTTTT.